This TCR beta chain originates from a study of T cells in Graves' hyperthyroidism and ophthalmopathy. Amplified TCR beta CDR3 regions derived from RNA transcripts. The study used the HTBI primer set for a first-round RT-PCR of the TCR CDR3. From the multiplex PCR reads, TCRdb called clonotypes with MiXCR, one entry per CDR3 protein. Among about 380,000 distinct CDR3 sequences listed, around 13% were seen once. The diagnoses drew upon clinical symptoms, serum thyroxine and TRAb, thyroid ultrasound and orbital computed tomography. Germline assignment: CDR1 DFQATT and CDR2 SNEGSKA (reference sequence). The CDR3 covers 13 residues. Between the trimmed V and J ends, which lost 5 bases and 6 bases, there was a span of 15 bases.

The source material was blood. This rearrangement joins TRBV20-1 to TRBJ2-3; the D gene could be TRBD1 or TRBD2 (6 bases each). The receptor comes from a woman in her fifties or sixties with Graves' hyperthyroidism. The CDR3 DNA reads TGCAGTGCTGGGGGGCAAGGGGGGGATACGCAGTATTTT. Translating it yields CSAGGQGGDTQYF.